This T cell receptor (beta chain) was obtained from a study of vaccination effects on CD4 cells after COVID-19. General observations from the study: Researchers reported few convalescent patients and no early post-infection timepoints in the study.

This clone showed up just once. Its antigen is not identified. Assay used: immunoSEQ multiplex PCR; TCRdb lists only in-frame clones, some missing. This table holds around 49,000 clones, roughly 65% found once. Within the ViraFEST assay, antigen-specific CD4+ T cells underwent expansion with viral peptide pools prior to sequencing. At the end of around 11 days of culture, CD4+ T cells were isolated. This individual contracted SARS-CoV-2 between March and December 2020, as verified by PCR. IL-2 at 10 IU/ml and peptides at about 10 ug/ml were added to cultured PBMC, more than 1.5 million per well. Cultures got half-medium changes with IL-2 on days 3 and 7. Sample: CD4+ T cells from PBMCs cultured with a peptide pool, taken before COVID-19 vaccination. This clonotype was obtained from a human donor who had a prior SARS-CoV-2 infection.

The CDR3 coding sequence is TGTGCCAGCAGCTTAAAGTGGAACACTGAAGCTTTCTTT. Amino acid sequence: CASSLKWNTEAFF. The genes are TRBV7-3 and TRBJ1-1, with D unclear. The germline gives CDR1 SGHTA, CDR2 FQGTGA. Trimming stripped 1 base from V and 1 base from J, with 4 bases between. This CDR3 has 13 residues.